The clone carrying this TCR beta chain has at least ten counts. Its antigen is still unknown. The data stem from a study of molecular identifiers for immune sequencing clone quantification. About the research overall: Replicate experiments divided RNA from around 18,000 or 91,000 naive CD8 cells into five parts and sequenced four. Whole-study findings and limits: More than 97% of effector molecules, versus under 1% of naive-cell molecules, belonged to clones above 20 RNA copies.

In preparing bulk TCR libraries, previously described methods and listed TCR primers were used. TCRdb recomputed calls from the PCR reads with MiXCR, one row per CDR3 protein. In the table there are under 800,000 distinct CDR3 sequences, 25% of which are singletons. Losses at the gene ends were 2 bases for V and 9 bases for J; bases not matched to a gene: 4. There are 12 residues in the CDR3. Germline assignment: CDR1 GTSNPN and CDR2 SVGIG (reference sequence). This chain connects TRBV30 to TRBJ2-1, with 7 bases matching TRBD2. The source material was naive CD8+ T cells from blood, with Jurkat cell RNA spiked in. The sample's subset: FACS-sorted CD8+CD4-CCR7+CD45RA+ naive T cells. The sequence was collected from a human donor in good health. Some libraries in this study had Jurkat cell RNA spiked in. The CDR3 region has the DNA TGTGCCTGGAGTAAACTAGCGATTGAGCAGTTCTTC. Its translation is CAWSKLAIEQFF.